This TCR beta chain was obtained from a study of post-analysis software for immune sequencing data. Study-level information: The courses of disease that were included comprised relapsing-remitting, secondary progressive and progressive-relapsing multiple sclerosis.

Comments on this clonotype: What it binds is unknown.

Every TCR beta cDNA library bore unique molecular identifiers. TCRdb itself ran the PCR reads through MiXCR, one entry per CDR3 protein. The sample lists roughly 540,000 distinct CDR3 sequences; approximately 31% were seen once. Study-wide results and caveats: In patients, TRBV5-6, TRBV5-1 and TRBV20-1 belonged to five TRBV segments found more frequently than in controls.

There are 13 residues in the CDR3. V was shortened by 6 bases and J by 2 bases, with 12 bases between the two germline ends. The V gene's germline CDR1 is DFQATT and CDR2 SNEGSKA (reference sequence). Sequenced sample: blood. The chain couples TRBV20-1 to TRBJ2-3; TRBD2 might be the D (6 bases). The TCR sequence derives from a girl aged 2-17 years with multiple sclerosis. The CDR3 loop reads CSAGSGSTDTQYF. CDR3 nucleotides: TGCAGTGCGGGTAGCGGTTCCACAGATACGCAGTATTTT.